These 5 T cell receptor beta chains came from one sample sequenced in a study of neoadjuvant anti-PD-1 for oral cavity cancer. The time point denotes: after neoadjuvant nivolumab, at surgical resection. This table comes from immunoSEQ multiplex PCR, and its TCRdb copy is limited to in-frame clones, with some not included. Of some 61,000 clones in the sample, 80% to 90% were seen once. Specimen: PBMCs, collected after nivolumab (anti-PD-1) treatment. These receptors were collected from a person aged 40 to 85 with oral cavity squamous cell carcinoma.

The chain uses TRBV5-8 and TRBJ2-3; 9 nucleotides agree with TRBD1. The CDR3 spans 12 residues. The V segment lost 4 bases and the J segment 14 bases; nucleotides outside the gene matches: 8. In germline, CDR1 is SGHTS, CDR2 YDEGEE. The CDR3 protein is CASSPGDRAGYF. CDR3 coding DNA: TGTGCCAGCAGCCCCGGGGACAGGGCAGGGTATTTT.

The CDR3 is CASSLDPATPEQYF. The CDR3 DNA reads as TGTGCCAGCAGCTTAGATCCGGCTACCCCAGAGCAGTACTTC. This chain uses TRBV11-2 with TRBJ2-7; D uncertain. Germline V CDR1 and CDR2: SGHAT, FQNNGV. The V gene lost 0 bases and the J gene lost 7 bases, with 13 bases spanning the gap. This CDR3 is built from 14 residues.

The V and J genes are TRBV11-2 and TRBJ1-1, with D possibly matching TRBD1 (5 bases). Trimming pared 0 bases from V and 5 bases from J, leaving 10 bases between. There are 14 residues in the CDR3. In germline, CDR1 is SGHAT, CDR2 FQNNGV. In nucleotides, the CDR3 is TGTGCCAGCAGCTTAGATCGGGGGGGGACTGAAGCTTTCTTT. Its protein product is CASSLDRGGTEAFF. Complete variable domain (other parts from reference TRBV11-2 and TRBJ1-1): EAGVAQSPRYKIIEKRQSVAFWCNPISGHATLYWYQQILGQGPKLLIQFQNNGVVDDSQLPKDRFSAERLKGVDSTLKIQPAKLEDSAVYLCASSLDRGGTEAFFGQGTRLTVV.

The chain recombines TRBV28 with TRBJ1-2; D is uncertain. V dropped 5 bases and J dropped 8 bases, with 18 bases sitting between them. The CDR3 totals 14 residues. Looked up from germline, CDR1 is MDHEN and CDR2 is SYDVKM. The CDR3 DNA reads as TGTGCCAGCAGTGCCACAGTATCCTTCGGGGGCTACACCTTC. Its translation is CASSATVSFGGYTF.

V is TRBV10-3 and J is TRBJ1-1, with 7 bases lining up with TRBD1. V trimming: 4 bases; J trimming: 4 bases; junction bases outside the gene matches: 9. CDR3 size: 15 residues. CDR1 and CDR2 from the germline V gene are ENHRY and SYGVKD. CDR3 region: CAISGGGGRVTEAFF. The CDR3 DNA sequence: TGTGCCATCAGTGGGGGAGGGGGCAGGGTCACTGAAGCTTTCTTT.